A selection of T cell receptor beta chains follows, all from one sample in a study of T cells in Graves' hyperthyroidism and ophthalmopathy. TCRdb redid the calling of the multiplex PCR reads with MiXCR, one entry per CDR3 protein. The data hold about 700,000 distinct CDR3 sequences, with approximately 14% observed a single time. What was sequenced was blood. The receptors were gathered from a woman younger than 35 with Graves' hyperthyroidism. Each CDR3 is given without its conserved first and last residue. Clone size is given for some rows only: seen once, a few or many times, or a class if the clone is expanded.

clone size | V gene | CDR3 protein
many | TRBV20-1 | SATTPGLGGDTQY
- | TRBV4-1 | ASSQLAGNTEAF
few | TRBV28 | ASAAVPAGPYVQY
many | TRBV18 | ASSPYAAGLYNEQF
many | TRBV5-1 | ASKELGVEAF
- | TRBV20-1 | SALGQDSNQPQH
many | TRBV2 | ASSDDQGAISPLH
many | TRBV6-2/TRBV6-3 | ASSYSGTSSGNEQF
many | TRBV18 | ASSPLAGRNTEAF
few | TRBV12-3/TRBV12-4 | ASSFLRRANTGELF
few | TRBV29-1 | SVPGGAGEQY
many | TRBV6-1 | ASSRLAGAQETQY
many | TRBV11-2 | ASSLPIGTEKSTDTQY
- | TRBV9 | ASSVGVQDQETQY
many | TRBV9 | ASSVGGAPYEQY
many | TRBV2 | ASRSGGGYEQY
- | TRBV4-2 | ASSHGWSGGRYYNEQF
many | TRBV19 | ASSFGLGRTSYGYT
- | TRBV28 | ASSRSGGRTGELF
many | TRBV7-8 | ASHRGTGDQETQY
- | TRBV6-2/TRBV6-3 | ASTPAGVETQY
many | TRBV11-2 | ASSFSATGYNEQF
many | TRBV12-3/TRBV12-4 | ASRRSGSYYEQY
few | TRBV19 | ASTPSRGYQPQH
many | TRBV11-1 | ASSLLGTSVKDEQF
- | TRBV5-8 | ASSFQGAPAYEQY
few | TRBV12-3/TRBV12-4 | ASSLGGQIYEQH
few | TRBV6-2/TRBV6-3 | ASIPGVYTGELF
many | TRBV7-6 | ASSPYASSSNTEAF
many | TRBV11-2 | ASSPYAGTRQYTGELF
many | TRBV20-1 | SAILDRASRYEQY
many | TRBV28 | ASSSDTGTLTEAF
many | TRBV27 | ASSLSGQGFQETQY
- | TRBV7-9 | ASGSTGQREKLF
many | TRBV7-2 | ASRWTGEREQY
many | TRBV18 | ASSPSRNHRPF
few | TRBV5-8 | ASSLELTGWGSNQPQH
many | TRBV28 | ASRGASLSTDTQY
- | TRBV6-1 | ASSLDRGLNTEAF
- | TRBV30 | AWSVMSSSTDTQY
many | TRBV28 | ASRASAGEYRPEQY
- | TRBV6-5 | ASSYSAGGRRETQY
many | TRBV3-1 | ASSQDLWGFGNEQF
- | TRBV12-3/TRBV12-4 | ASSLNPGREAF
many | TRBV7-2 | ASSNSRRETQY
- | TRBV12-3/TRBV12-4 | ASSFAGTYEQF
few | TRBV10-3 | AISAGVGTGELF
many | TRBV28 | ASSPGGVSQETQY
many | TRBV20-1 | SALRGVVNEQF
many | TRBV18 | ASSHTPGQGVETQY
few | TRBV20-1 | SARPDSSQETQY
many | TRBV28 | ASSLLNRPFLGEQF
- | TRBV30 | AWSVRGGLADTQY